The 4 T cell receptor beta chains given below trace back to one sample, sequenced in a study of beta chain features in type 1 diabetes. All of the isolated RNA was reverse transcribed, so expressed TCRB transcripts were sequenced. Method: immunoSEQ multiplex PCR; TCRdb's copy keeps in-frame clones and lacks some. The data show 300,000 to 350,000 clones, approximately 9.9% seen once. These receptors' antigens are unknown. Notes on the study in general: Across all four CD4+ subsets, people with type 1 diabetes showed modestly shorter TCRB CDR3s.

Material: central memory CD4+ T cells from blood. The receptors here all came from a man aged 30-40 years with type 1 diabetes.

There are a few counts of this clone. V is TRBV7-9 and J is TRBJ1-6; D gene uncertain. V lost 5 bases and J 7 bases, leaving 15 bases between the germline ends. The CDR3 spans 15 residues. The germline gives CDR1 SEHNR, CDR2 FQNEAQ (reference sequence). CDR3 DNA sequence: TGTGCCAGCAGCCCACTACCGACGAGAAATTCACCCCTCCACTTT. It is translated as CASSPLPTRNSPLHF. Together with reference TRBV7-9 and TRBJ1-6, the CDR3 gives the full variable domain: DTGVSQNPRHKITKRGQNVTFRCDPISEHNRLYWYRQTLGQGPEFLTYFQNEAQLEKSRLLSDRFSAERPKGSFSTLEIQRTEQGDSAMYLCASSPLPTRNSPLHFGNGTRLTVT.

The sample holds a few counts of this clone. The chain has TRBV9 and TRBJ2-5; possibly TRBD1 for D (5 bases). V lost 1 base and J lost 3, with 13 bases in between. This CDR3 spans 15 amino acids. Looked up from germline, CDR1 is SGDLS and CDR2 is YYNGEE. The CDR3 bases are TGTGCCAGCAGCGTAAGGGGAACACCCGAAGAGACCCAGTACTTC. Translated: CASSVRGTPEETQYF. Together with reference TRBV9 and TRBJ2-5, the CDR3 gives the full variable domain: DSGVTQTPKHLITATGQRVTLRCSPRSGDLSVYWYQQSLDQGLQFLIQYYNGEERAKGNILERFSAQQFPDLHSELNLSSLELGDSALYFCASSVRGTPEETQYFGPGTRLLVL.

The table lists this clone with many counts. The chain couples TRBV10-3 to TRBJ2-4; D is unclear. Germline loops: CDR1 ENHRY, CDR2 SYGVKD. The CDR3 is 14 residues long. The V end lost 2 bases, the J end lost 0 bases, and 5 bases lay between the germline ends. CDR3 nucleotides: TGTGCCATCAGTGAGGGCGAAGCCAAAAACATTCAGTACTTC. Its protein is CAISEGEAKNIQYF.

V and J are TRBV7-2 and TRBJ2-3, with TRBD2 identical over 8 bases. V was pared by 4 bases and J by 1 base, with 7 bases of the junction left unmatched. The CDR3 extends over 16 amino acids. Germline V gene lookup returns CDR1 SGHTA and CDR2 FQGNSA. As DNA, the CDR3 is TGTGCCAGCAGCTCCTCGGGGCGGGGGGGCACAGATACGCAGTATTTT. This sequence encodes CASSSSGRGGTDTQYF.